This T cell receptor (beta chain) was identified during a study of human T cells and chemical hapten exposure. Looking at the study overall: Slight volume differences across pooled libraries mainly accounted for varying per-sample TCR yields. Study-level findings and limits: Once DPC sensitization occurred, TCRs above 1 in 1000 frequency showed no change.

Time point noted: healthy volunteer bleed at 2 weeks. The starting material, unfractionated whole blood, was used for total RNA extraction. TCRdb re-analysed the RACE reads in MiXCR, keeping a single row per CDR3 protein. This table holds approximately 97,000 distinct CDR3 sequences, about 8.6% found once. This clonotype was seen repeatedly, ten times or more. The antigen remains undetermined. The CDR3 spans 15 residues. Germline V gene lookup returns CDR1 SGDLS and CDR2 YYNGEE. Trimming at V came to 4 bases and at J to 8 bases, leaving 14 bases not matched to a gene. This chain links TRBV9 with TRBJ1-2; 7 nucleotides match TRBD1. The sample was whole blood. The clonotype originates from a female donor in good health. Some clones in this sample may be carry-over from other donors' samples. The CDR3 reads CASSPRQGPNEGYTF. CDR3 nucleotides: TGTGCCAGCAGCCCACGACAGGGCCCTAACGAGGGCTACACCTTC.